The 3 T cell receptor beta chains in this list originate from one sample, sequenced in a study of tumor and adjacent non-tumor tissue in lung cancer. RNA was extracted from bulk tissue without any cell sorting. TCRbeta libraries were built with three rounds of nested PCR, modified from ARM-PCR. One entry per CDR3 protein results from TCRdb running MiXCR on the multiplex PCR reads. The table lists 200,000 or so distinct CDR3 sequences, less than 80% of them singletons, with around 25% in the top ten. Sequenced input: lung tumor tissue. These TCRs come from a man between 60 and 75 years old with non-small cell lung cancer.

V and J are TRBV20-1 and TRBJ2-3, with D uncertain. Trimming pared 1 base from V and 0 bases from J, leaving 17 bases between. This CDR3 has 17 residues. In germline, CDR1 is DFQATT, CDR2 SNEGSKA (reference sequence). The CDR3: CSARVQPSASSTDTQYF. The CDR3 DNA is TGCAGTGCTAGAGTCCAGCCATCTGCGAGTAGCACAGATACGCAGTATTTT.

This clonotype was counted ten times or more. The CDR3 DNA follows: TGTGCCAGCAGCCCTCAGGTTCAGAACACTGAAGCTTTCTTT. Protein product: CASSPQVQNTEAFF. The chain uses TRBV11-2 and TRBJ1-1; D is ambiguous. Germline loops: CDR1 SGHAT, CDR2 FQNNGV. The CDR3 has 14 residues. Trimming left V 5 bases short and J 1 base short, with 11 bases between.

The rearrangement uses TRBV5-1 and TRBJ1-2; 9 bases fit TRBD1. CDR3 length: 15 residues. The germline V gene encodes CDR1 SGHRS and CDR2 YFSETQ. J was trimmed by 4 bases and V by 4 bases; bases with no gene match: 8. The CDR3 coding sequence is TGCGCCAGCAGCCCGGGACAGGGAGATACCTATGGCTACACCTTC. Its translation: CASSPGQGDTYGYTF.